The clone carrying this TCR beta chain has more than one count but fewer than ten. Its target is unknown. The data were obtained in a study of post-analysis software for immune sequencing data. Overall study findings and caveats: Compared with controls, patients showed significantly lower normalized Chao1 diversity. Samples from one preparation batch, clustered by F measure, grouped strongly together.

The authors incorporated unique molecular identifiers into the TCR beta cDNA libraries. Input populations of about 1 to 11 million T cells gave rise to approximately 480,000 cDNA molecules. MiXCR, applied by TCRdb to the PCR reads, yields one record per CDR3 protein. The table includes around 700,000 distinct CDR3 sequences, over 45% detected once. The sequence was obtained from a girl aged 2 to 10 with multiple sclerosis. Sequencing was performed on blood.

In DNA, the CDR3 is TGCGCCAGCAGCTTACGGGGGCTCGGCTACACCTTC. Translated: CASSLRGLGYTF. V is TRBV5-1 and J is TRBJ1-2; D might be TRBD1 (6 bases). Trimming took off 2 bases at V and 8 bases at J, with 10 bases between the two ends. This CDR3 has 12 residues. The germline V gene has CDR1 SGHRS and CDR2 YFSETQ.